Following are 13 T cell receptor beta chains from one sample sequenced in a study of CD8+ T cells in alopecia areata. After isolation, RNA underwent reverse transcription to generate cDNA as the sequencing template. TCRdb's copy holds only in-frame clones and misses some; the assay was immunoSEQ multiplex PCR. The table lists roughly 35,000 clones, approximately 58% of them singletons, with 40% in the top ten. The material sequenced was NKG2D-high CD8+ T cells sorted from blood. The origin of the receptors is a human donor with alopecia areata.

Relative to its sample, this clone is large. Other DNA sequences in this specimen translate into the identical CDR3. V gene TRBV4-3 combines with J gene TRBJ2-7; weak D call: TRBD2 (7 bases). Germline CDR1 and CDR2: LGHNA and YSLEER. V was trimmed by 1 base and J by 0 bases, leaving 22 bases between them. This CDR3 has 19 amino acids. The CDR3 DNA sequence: TGCGCCAGCAGCCAAGGGTGGTTCGAAGGGGGGGGGCCCTCCTACGAGCAGTACTTC. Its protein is CASSQGWFEGGGPSYEQYF.

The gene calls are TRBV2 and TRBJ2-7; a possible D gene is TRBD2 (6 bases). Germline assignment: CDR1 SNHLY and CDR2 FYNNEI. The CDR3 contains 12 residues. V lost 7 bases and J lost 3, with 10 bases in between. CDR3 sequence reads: CASMEGRYEQYF. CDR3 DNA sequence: TGTGCCAGCATGGAGGGCCGCTACGAGCAGTACTTC.

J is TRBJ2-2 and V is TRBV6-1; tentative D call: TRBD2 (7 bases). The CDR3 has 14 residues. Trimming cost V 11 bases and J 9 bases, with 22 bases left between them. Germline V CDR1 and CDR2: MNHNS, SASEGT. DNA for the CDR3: TGTGCCGGCTCCCTAGGAGGGGGGGTCCGGGAGCTGTTTTTT. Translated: CAGSLGGGVRELFF.

For the CDR3, the DNA is TGTGCCAGCAGCGGGACAGGGGACACAGATACGCAGTATTTT. Translating it yields CASSGTGDTDTQYF. The genes are TRBV9 and TRBJ2-3, with 9 bases lining up with TRBD1. The CDR3 has 14 residues. Germline V lookup: CDR1 SGDLS, CDR2 YYNGEE. The V segment lost 3 bases and the J segment 2 bases; nucleotides outside the gene matches: 1.

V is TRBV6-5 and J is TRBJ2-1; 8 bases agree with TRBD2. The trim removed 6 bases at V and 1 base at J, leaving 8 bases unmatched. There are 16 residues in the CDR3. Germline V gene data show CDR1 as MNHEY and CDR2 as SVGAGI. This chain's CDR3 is CASSYREGTSYNEQFF. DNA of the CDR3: TGTGCCAGCAGCTACCGGGAGGGGACATCCTACAATGAGCAGTTCTTC.

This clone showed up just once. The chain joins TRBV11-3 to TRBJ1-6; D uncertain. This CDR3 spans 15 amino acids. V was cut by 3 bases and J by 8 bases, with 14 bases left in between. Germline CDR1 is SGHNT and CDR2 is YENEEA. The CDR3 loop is CASSFNSRGDSPLHF. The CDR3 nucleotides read TGTGCCAGCAGCTTCAACTCCCGGGGAGATTCACCCCTCCACTTT.

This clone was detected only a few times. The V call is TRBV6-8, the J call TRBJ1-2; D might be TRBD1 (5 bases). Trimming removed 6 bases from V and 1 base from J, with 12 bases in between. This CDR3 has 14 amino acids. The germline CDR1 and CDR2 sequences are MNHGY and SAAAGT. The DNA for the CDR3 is TGTGCCAGCAGGCCTCAGGGCCTTAACTATGGCTACACCTTC. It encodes CASRPQGLNYGYTF.

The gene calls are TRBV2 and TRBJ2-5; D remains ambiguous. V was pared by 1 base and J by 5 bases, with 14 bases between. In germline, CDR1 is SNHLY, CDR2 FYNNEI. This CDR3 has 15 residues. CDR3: CASSEEDLPKETQYF. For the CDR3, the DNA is TGTGCCAGCAGTGAAGAGGATCTGCCGAAGGAGACCCAGTACTTC.

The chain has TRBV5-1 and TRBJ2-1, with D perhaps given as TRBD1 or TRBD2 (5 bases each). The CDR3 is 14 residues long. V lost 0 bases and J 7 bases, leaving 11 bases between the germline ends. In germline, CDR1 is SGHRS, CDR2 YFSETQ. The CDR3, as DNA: TGCGCCAGCAGCTTGGGGGGGATAAGGAATGAGCAGTTCTTC. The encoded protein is CASSLGGIRNEQFF. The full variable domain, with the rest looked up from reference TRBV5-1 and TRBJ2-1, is KAGVTQTPRYLIKTRGQQVTLSCSPISGHRSVSWYQQTPGQGLQFLFEYFSETQRNKGNFPGRFSGRQFSNSRSEMNVSTLELGDSALYLCASSLGGIRNEQFFGPGTRLTVL.

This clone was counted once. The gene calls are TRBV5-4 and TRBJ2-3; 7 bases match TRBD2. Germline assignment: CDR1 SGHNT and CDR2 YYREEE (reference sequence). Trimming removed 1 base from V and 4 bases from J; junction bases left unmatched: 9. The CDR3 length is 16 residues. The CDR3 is CASSLRRERGPDTQYF. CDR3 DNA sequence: TGTGCCAGCAGCTTGCGGCGGGAGCGTGGCCCAGATACGCAGTATTTT.

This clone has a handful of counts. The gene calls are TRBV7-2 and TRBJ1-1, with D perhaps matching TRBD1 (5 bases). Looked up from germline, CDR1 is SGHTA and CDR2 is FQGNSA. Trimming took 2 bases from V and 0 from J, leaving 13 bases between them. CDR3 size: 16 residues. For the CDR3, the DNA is TGTGCCAGCAGCTTACGTAAAGGGACGGTGAACACTGAAGCTTTCTTT. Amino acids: CASSLRKGTVNTEAFF.

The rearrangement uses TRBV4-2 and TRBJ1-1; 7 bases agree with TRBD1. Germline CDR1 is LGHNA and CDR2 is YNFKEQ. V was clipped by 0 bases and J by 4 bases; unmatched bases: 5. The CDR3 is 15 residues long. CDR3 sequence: CASSQDLRGLTEAFF. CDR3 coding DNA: TGTGCCAGCAGCCAAGATCTTAGGGGGCTCACTGAAGCTTTCTTT.

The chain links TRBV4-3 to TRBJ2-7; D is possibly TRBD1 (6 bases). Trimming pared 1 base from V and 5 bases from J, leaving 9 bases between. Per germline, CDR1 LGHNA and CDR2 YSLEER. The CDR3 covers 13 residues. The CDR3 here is CASSQVAGDEQYF. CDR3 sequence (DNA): TGCGCCAGCAGCCAAGTTGCAGGGGACGAGCAGTACTTC.